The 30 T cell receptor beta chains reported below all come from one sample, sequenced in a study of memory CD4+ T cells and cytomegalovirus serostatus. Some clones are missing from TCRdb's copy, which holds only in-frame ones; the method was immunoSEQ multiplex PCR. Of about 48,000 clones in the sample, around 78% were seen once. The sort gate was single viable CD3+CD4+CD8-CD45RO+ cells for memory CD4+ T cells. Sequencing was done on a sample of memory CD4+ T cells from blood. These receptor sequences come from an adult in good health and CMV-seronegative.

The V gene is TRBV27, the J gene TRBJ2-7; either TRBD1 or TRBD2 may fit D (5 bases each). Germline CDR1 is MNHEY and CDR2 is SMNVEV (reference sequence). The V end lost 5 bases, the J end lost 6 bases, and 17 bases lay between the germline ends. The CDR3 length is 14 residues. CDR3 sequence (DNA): TGTGCCAGCAGTATAAGGGACGTTCTGGGCGAGCAGTACTTC. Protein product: CASSIRDVLGEQYF.

CDR3 in DNA: TGTGCCAGCACCCGAAGGGGGGGCACTGAAGCTTTCTTT. Translating it yields CASTRRGGTEAFF. The chain recombines TRBV27 with TRBJ1-1; perhaps TRBD1 as D (6 bases). Germline values: CDR1 MNHEY, CDR2 SMNVEV (reference sequence). V was shortened by 7 bases and J by 4 bases, with 13 bases between the two germline ends. The CDR3 length is 13 residues.

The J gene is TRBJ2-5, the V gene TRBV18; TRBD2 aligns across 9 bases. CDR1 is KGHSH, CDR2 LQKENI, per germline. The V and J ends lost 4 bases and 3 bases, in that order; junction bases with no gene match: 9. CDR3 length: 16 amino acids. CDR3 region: CASSREAGGPKETQYF. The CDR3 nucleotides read TGTGCCAGCTCACGAGAGGCGGGAGGGCCCAAAGAGACCCAGTACTTC.

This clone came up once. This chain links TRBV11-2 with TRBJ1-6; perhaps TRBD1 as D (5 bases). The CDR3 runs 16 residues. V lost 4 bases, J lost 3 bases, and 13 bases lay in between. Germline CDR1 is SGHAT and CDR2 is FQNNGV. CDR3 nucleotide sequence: TGTGCCAGCAGCTCTAGGGACCGAAACTATAATTCACCCCTCCACTTT. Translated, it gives CASSSRDRNYNSPLHF.

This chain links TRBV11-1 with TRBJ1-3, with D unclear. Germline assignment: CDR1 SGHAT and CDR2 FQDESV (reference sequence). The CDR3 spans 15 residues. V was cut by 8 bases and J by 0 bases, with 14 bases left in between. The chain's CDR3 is CASSFGRSSGNTIYF. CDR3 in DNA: TGTGCCAGCTCCTTCGGGAGAAGCTCTGGAAACACCATATATTTT.

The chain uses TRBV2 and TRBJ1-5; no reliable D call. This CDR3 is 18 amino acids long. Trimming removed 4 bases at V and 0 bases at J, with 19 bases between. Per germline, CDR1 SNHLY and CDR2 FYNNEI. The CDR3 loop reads CASSVTPRGQASNQPQHF. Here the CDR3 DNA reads TGTGCCAGCAGTGTGACTCCCCGAGGGCAGGCTAGCAATCAGCCCCAGCATTTT.

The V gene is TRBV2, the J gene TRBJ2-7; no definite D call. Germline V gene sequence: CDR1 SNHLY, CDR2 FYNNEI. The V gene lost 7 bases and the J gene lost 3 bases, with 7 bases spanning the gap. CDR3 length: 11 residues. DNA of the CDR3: TGTGCCAGCAATCGAGGCTACGAGCAGTACTTC. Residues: CASNRGYEQYF.

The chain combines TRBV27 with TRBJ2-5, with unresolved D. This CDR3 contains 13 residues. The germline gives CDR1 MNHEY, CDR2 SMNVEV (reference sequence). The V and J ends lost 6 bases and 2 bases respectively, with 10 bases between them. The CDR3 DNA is TGTGCCAGCAGACCTACCCCTCAAGAGACCCAGTACTTC. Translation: CASRPTPQETQYF.

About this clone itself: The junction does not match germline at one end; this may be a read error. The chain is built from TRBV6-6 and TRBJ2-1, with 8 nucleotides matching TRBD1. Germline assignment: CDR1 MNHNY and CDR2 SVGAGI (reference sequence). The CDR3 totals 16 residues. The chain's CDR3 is CASSYLTGASNNEQFF. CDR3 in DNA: TGTGCCAGCAGTTACTTGACAGGGGCCTCCAACAATGAGCAGTTCTTC.

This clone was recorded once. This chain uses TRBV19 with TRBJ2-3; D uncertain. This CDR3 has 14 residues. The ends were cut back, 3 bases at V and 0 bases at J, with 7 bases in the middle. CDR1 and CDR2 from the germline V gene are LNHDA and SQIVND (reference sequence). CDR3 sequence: CASSISTSTDTQYF. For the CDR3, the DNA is TGTGCCAGTAGTATCTCGACTAGCACAGATACGCAGTATTTT.

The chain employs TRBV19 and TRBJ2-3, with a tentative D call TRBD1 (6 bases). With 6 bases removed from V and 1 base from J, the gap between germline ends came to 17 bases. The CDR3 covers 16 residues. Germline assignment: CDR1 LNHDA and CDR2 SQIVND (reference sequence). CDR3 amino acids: CASSPQDRRGTDTQYF. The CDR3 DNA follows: TGTGCCAGTAGCCCACAGGACAGACGGGGCACAGATACGCAGTATTTT.

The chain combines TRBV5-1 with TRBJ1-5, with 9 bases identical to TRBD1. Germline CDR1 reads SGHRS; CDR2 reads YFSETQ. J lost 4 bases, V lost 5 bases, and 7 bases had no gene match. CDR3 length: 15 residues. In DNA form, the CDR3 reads TGCGCCAGCAGATTTGGGACAGGGCGAAATCAGCCCCAGCATTTT. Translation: CASRFGTGRNQPQHF.

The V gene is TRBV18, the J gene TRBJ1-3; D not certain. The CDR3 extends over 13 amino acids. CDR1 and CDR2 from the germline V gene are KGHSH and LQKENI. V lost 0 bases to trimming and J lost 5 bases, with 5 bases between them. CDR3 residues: CASSPPFRNTIYF. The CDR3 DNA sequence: TGTGCCAGCTCACCACCATTCAGAAACACCATATATTTT.

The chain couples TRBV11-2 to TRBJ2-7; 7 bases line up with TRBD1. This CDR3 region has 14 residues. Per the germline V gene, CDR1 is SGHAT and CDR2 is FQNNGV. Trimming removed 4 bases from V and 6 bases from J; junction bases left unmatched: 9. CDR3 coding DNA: TGTGCCAGCAGCTCGTACAGGGGTTGGGTCGAGCAGTACTTC. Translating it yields CASSSYRGWVEQYF.

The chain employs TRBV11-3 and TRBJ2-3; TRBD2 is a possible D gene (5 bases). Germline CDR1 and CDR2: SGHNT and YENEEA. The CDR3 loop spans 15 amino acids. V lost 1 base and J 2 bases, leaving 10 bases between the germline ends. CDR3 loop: CASSLGSGVTDTQYF. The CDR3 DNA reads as TGTGCCAGCAGCTTAGGATCCGGGGTCACAGATACGCAGTATTTT.

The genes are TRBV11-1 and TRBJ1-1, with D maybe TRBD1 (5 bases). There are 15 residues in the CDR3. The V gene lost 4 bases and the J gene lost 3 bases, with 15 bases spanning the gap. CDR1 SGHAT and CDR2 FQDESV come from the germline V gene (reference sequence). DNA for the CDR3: TGTGCCAGCAGCTCGTCGGGAAGGGGTGACACTGAAGCTTTCTTT. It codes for CASSSSGRGDTEAFF.

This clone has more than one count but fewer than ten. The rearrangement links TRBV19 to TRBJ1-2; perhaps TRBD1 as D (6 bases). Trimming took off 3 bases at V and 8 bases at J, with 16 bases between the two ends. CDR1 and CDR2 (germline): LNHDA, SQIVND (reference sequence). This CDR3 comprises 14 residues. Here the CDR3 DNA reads TGTGCCAGTAGTATTGGTACACAGGGTCGCGGCTACACCTTC. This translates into CASSIGTQGRGYTF.

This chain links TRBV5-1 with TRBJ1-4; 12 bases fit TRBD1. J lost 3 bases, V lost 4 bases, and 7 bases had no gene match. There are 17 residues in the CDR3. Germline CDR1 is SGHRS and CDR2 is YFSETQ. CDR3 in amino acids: CASSKGQGANPNEKLFF. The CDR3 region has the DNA TGCGCCAGCAGCAAGGGACAGGGGGCAAATCCTAATGAAAAACTGTTTTTT.

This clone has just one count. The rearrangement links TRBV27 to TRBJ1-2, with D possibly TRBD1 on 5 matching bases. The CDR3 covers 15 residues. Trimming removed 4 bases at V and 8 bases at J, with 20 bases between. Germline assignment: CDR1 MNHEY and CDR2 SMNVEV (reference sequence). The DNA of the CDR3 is TGTGCCAGCAGTTGGAGTGGGACCTTCTCGAGAGGCTACACCTTC. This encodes CASSWSGTFSRGYTF.

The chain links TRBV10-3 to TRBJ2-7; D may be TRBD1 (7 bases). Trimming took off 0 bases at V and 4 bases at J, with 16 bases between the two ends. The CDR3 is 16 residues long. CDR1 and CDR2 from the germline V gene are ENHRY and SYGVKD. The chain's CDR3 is CAISESGRGAGYEQYF. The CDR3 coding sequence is TGTGCCATCAGTGAGTCAGGCAGGGGGGCCGGGTACGAGCAGTACTTC.

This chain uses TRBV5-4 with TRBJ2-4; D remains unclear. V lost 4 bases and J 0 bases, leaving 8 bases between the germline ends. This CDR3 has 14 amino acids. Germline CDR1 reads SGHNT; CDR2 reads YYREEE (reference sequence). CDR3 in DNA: TGTGCCAGCAGCCCAAAGGGAGCCAAAAACATTCAGTACTTC. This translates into CASSPKGAKNIQYF. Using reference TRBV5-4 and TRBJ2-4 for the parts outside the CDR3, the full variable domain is ETGVTQSPTHLIKTRGQQVTLRCSSQSGHNTVSWYQQALGQGPQFIFQYYREEENGRGNFPPRFSGLQFPNYSSELNVNALELDDSALYLCASSPKGAKNIQYFGAGTRLSVL.

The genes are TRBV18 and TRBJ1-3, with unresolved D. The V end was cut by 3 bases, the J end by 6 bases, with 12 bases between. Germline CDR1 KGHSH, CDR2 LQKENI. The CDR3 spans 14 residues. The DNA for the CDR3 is TGTGCCAGCTCACCCGCGCAGGCGGTAAACACCATATATTTT. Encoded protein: CASSPAQAVNTIYF.

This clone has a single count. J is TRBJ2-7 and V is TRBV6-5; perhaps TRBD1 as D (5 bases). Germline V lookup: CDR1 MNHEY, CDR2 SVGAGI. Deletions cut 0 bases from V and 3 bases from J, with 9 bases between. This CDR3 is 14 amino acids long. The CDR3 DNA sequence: TGTGCCAGCAGTTACTCGGGGCAGATCTACGAGCAGTACTTC. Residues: CASSYSGQIYEQYF.

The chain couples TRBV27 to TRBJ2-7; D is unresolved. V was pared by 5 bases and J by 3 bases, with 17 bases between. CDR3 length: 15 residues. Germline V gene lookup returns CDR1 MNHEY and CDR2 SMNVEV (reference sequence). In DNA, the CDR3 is TGTGCCAGCAGTCCCGTTGACCGATATAGCTACGAGCAGTACTTC. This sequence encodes CASSPVDRYSYEQYF.

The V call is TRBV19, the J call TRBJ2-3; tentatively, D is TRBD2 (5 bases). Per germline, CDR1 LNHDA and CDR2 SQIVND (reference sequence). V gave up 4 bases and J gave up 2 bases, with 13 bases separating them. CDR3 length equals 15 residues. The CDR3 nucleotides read TGTGCCAGTAGTACACGGGGTCAGTTCACAGATACGCAGTATTTT. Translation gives CASSTRGQFTDTQYF. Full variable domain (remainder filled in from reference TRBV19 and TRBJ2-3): DGGITQSPKYLFRKEGQNVTLSCEQNLNHDAMYWYRQDPGQGLRLIYYSQIVNDFQKGDIAEGYSVSREKKESFPLTVTSAQKNPTAFYLCASSTRGQFTDTQYFGPGTRLTVL.

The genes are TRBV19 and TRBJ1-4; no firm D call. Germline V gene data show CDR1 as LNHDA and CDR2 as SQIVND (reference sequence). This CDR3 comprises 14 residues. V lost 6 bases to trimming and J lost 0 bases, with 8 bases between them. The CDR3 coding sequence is TGTGCCAGTAGACCAGACGCAACTAATGAAAAACTGTTTTTT. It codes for CASRPDATNEKLFF.

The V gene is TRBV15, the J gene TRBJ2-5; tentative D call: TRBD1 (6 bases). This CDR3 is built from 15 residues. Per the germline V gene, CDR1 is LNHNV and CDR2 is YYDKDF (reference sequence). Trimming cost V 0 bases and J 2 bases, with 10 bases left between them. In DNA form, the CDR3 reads TGTGCCACCAGCAGAGATCCAGGGGTACAAGAGACCCAGTACTTC. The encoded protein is CATSRDPGVQETQYF.

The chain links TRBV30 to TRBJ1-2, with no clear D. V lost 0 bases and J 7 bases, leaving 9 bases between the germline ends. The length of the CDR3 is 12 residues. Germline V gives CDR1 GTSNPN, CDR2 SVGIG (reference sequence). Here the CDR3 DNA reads TGTGCCTGGAGTGTACGAGGGCTTGGCTACACCTTC. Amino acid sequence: CAWSVRGLGYTF. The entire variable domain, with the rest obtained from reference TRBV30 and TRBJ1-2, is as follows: SQTIHQWPATLVQPVGSPLSLECTVEGTSNPNLYWYRQAAGRGLQLLFYSVGIGQISSEVPQNLSASRPQDRQFILSSKKLLLSDSGFYLCAWSVRGLGYTFGSGTRLTVV.

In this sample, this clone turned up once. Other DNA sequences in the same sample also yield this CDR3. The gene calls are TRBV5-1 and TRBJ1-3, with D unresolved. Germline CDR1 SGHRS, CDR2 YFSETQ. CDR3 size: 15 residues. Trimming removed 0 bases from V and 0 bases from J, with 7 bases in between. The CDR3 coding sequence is TGCGCCAGCAGCTTGGGAGGCGGCTCTGGAAACACCATATATTTT. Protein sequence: CASSLGGGSGNTIYF.

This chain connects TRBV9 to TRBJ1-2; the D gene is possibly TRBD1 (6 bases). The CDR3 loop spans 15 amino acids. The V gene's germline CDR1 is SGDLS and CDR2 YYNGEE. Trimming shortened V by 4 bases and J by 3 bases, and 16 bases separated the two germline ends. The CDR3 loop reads CASSPSAGGDYGYTF. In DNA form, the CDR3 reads TGTGCCAGCAGCCCCTCCGCGGGGGGCGACTATGGCTACACCTTC.